Described below is a single T cell receptor beta chain sequence and its context. These data come from a study of blood T cell repertoires in COVID-19. The germline gives CDR1 ENHRY, CDR2 SYGVKD. V lost 4 bases to trimming and J lost 6 bases; unmatched junction nucleotides: 8. The CDR3 has 16 residues. Assay used: immunoSEQ multiplex PCR; TCRdb lists only in-frame clones, some missing. Altogether fewer than 110,000 clones are present, roughly 89% being singletons, with the ten largest covering roughly 17%. Sequenced: peripheral blood. The receptor comes from a woman of 80 years or more in a cohort sampled during active COVID-19. The J gene is TRBJ2-3, the V gene TRBV10-3, with 12 bases matching TRBD2. Here the CDR3 reads CAISGLTSGGADTQYF. CDR3 coding DNA: TGTGCCATCAGTGGCCTGACTAGCGGGGGTGCGGATACGCAGTATTTT.